This record covers a single TCR beta chain. Libraries were prepared by immunoSEQ multiplex PCR; TCRdb keeps only in-frame clonotypes and omits some of them. The sample has around 53,000 clones, roughly 87% seen once. These data come from a study of control samples from healthy donors and cancer patients. The germline CDR1 and CDR2 sequences are SGHNT and YYREEE (reference sequence). CDR3 size: 14 residues. Trimming shortened V by 4 bases and J by 2 bases, and 12 bases separated the two germline ends. The sequencing input was PBMCs. The rearrangement joins TRBV5-4 to TRBJ1-1, with D hard to call. The clonotype originates from a man in his sixties with head and neck cancer. CDR3 in amino acids: CASSVGISNTEAFF. The CDR3 DNA sequence: TGTGCCAGCAGCGTCGGAATATCAAACACTGAAGCTTTCTTT.